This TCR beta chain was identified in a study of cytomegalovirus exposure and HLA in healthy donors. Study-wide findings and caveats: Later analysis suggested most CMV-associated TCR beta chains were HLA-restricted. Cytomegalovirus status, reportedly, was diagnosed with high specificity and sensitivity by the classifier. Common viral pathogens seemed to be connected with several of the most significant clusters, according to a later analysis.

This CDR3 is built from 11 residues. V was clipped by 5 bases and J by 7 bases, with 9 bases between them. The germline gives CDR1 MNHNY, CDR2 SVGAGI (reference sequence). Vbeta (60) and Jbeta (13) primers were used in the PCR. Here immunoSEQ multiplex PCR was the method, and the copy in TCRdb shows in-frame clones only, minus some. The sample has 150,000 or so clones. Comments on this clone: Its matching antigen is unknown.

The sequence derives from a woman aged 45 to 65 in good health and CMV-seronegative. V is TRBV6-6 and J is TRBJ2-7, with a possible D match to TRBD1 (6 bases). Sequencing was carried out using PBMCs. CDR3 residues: CASSRDREQYF. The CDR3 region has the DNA TGTGCCAGCAGTCGAGACAGGGAGCAGTACTTC.